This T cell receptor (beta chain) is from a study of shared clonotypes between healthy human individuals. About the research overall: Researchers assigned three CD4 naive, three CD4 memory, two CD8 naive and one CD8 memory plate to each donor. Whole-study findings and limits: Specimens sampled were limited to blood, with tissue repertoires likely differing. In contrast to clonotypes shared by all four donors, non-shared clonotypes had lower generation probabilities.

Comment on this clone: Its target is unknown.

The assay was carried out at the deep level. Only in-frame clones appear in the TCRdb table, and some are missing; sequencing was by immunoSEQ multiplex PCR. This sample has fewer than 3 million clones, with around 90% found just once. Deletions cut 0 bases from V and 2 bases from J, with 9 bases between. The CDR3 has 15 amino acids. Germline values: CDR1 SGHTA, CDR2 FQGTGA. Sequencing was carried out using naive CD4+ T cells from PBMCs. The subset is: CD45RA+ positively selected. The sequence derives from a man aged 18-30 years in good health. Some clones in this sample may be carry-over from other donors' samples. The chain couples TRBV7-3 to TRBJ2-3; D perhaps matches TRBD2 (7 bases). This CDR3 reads CASSLTGGLTDTQYF. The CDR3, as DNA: TGTGCCAGCAGCTTAACGGGGGGGCTCACAGATACGCAGTATTTT.